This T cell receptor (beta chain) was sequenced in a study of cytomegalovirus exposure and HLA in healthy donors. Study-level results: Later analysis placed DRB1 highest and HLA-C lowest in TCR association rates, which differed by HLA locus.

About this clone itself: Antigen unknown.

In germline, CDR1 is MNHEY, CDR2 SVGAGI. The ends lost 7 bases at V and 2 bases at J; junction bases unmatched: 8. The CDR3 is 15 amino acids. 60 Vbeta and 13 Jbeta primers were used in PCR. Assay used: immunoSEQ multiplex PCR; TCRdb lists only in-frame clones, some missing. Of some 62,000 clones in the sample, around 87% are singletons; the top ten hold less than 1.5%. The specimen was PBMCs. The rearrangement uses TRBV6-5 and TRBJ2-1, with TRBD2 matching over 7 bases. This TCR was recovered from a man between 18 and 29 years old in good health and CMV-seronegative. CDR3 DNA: TGTGCCAGCACCTATGATGGGGGGGCCTACAATGAGCAGTTCTTC. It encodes CASTYDGGAYNEQFF.